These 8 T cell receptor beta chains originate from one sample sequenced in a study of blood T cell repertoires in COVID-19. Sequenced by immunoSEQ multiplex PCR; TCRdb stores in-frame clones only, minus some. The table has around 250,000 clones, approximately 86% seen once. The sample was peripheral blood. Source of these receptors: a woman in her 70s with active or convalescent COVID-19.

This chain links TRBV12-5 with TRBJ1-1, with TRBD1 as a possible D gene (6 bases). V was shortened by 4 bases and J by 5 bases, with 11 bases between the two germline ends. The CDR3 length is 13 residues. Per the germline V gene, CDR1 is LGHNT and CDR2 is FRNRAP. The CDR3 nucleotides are TGTGCTAGTGGTTCCGGACAGAGAACTGAAGCTTTCTTT. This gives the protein CASGSGQRTEAFF.

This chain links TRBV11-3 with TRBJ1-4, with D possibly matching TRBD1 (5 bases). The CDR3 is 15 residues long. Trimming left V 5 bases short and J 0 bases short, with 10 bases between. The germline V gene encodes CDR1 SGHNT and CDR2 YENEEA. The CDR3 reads CASSPGLTTNEKLFF. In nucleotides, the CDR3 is TGTGCCAGCAGCCCGGGACTGACAACTAATGAAAAACTGTTTTTT.

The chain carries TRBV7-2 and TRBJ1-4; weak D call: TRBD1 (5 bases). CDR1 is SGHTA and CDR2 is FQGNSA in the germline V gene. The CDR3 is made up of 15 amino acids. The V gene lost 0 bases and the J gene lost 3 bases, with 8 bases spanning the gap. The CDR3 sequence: CASSLASGSNEKLFF. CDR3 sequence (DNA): TGTGCCAGCAGCTTAGCGTCAGGGTCTAATGAAAAACTGTTTTTT.

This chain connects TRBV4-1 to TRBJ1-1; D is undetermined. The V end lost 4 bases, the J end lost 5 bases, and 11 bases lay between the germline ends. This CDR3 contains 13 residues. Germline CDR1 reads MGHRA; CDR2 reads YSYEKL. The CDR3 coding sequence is TGCGCCAGCAGCCTAACGGAGGGAACTGAAGCTTTCTTT. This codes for CASSLTEGTEAFF.

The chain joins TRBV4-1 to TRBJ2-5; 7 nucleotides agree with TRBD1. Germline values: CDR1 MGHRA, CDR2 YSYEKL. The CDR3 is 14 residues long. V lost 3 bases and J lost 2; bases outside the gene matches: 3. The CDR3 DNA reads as TGCGCCAGCAGCCACCGGGACAGACAAGAGACCCAGTACTTC. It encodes CASSHRDRQETQYF.

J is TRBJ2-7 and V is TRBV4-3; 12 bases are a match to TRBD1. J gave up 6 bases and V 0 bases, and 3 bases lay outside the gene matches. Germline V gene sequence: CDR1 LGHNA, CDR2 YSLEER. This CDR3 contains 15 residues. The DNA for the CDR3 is TGCGCCAGCAGCCAAGATGGGACAGGGGGCTCCGAGCAGTACTTC. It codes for CASSQDGTGGSEQYF.

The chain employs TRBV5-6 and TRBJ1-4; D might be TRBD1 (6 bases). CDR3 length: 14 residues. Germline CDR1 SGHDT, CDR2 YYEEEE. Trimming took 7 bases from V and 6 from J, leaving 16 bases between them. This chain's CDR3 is CASRLTGRDEKLFF. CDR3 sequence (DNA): TGTGCCAGCCGATTAACAGGGAGGGATGAAAAACTGTTTTTT.

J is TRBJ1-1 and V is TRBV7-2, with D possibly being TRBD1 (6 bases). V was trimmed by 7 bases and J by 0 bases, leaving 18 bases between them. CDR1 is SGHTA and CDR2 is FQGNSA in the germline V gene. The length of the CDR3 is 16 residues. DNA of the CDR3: TGTGCCAGCACCCAGGTAGGGGGATCGTTGAACACTGAAGCTTTCTTT. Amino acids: CASTQVGGSLNTEAFF.